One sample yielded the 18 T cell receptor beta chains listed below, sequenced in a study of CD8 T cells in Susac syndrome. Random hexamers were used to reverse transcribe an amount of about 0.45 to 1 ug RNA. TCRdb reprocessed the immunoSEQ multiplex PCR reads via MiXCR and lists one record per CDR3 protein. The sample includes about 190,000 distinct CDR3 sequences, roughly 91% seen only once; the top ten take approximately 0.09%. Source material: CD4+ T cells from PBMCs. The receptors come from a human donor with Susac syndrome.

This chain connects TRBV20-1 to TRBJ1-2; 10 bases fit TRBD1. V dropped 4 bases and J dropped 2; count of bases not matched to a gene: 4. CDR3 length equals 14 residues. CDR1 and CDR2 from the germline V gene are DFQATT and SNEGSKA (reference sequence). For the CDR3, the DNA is TGCAGTGCTAAACGGGGACAGGGGAACTATGGCTACACCTTC. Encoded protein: CSAKRGQGNYGYTF.

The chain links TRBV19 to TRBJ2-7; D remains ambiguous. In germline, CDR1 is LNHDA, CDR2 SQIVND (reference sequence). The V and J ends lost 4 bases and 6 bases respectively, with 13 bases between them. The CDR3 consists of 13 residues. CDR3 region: CASSTPVRSEQYF. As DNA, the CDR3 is TGTGCCAGTAGTACCCCGGTCCGCTCCGAGCAGTACTTC.

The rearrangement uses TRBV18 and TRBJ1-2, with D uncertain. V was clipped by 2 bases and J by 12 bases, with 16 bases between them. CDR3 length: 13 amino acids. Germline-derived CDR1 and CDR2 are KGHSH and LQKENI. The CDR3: CASSPGDSMVNTF. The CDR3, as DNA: TGTGCCAGCTCACCAGGGGATTCTATGGTCAACACCTTC.

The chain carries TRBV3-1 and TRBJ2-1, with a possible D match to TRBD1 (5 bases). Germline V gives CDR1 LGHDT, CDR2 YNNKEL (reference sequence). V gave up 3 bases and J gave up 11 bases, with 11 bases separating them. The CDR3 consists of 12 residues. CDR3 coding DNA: TGTGCCAGCAGCCAGCCCAGGGATCAGCAGTTCTTC. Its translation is CASSQPRDQQFF.

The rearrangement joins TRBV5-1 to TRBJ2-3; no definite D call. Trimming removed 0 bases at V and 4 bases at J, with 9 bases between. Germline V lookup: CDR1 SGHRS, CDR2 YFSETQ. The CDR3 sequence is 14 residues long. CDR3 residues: CASSLEGIADTQYF. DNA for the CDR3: TGCGCCAGCAGCTTGGAGGGTATCGCAGATACGCAGTATTTT.

CDR3 sequence: CASSLELRGTPGELFF. CDR3 in DNA: TGTGCCAGCAGCCTTGAACTGAGGGGTACACCCGGGGAGCTGTTTTTT. V and J are TRBV4-2 and TRBJ2-2; the D call may be TRBD1 or TRBD2 (5 bases each). Germline V gene sequence: CDR1 LGHNA, CDR2 YNFKEQ. Trimming took 4 bases from V and 6 from J, leaving 18 bases between them. The CDR3 totals 16 residues.

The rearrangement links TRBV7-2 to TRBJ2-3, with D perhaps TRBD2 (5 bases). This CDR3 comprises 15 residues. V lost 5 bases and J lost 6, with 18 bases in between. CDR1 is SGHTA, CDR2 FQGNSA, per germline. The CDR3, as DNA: TGTGCCAGCAGCGGAGGAGGATTTCTGGGGGATACGCAGTATTTT. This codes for CASSGGGFLGDTQYF.

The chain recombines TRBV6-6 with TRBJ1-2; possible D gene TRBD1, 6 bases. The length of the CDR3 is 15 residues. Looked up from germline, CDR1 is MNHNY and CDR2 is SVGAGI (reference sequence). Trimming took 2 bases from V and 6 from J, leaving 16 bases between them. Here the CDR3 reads CASSYTSGGADGYTF. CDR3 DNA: TGTGCCAGCAGTTACACCTCTGGGGGCGCGGATGGCTACACCTTC.

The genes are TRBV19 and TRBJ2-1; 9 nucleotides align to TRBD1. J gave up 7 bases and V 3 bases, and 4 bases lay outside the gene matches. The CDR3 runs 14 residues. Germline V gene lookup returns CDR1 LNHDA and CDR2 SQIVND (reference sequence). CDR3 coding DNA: TGTGCCAGTAGTATCACAGGGGGCATGAATGAGCAGTTCTTC. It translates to CASSITGGMNEQFF.

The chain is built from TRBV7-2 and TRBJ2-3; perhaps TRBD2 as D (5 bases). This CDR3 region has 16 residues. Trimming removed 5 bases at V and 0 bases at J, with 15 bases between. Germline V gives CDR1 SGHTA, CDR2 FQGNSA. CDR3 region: CASSPGLSASTDTQYF. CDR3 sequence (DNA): TGTGCCAGCAGCCCCGGACTTTCAGCTAGCACAGATACGCAGTATTTT.

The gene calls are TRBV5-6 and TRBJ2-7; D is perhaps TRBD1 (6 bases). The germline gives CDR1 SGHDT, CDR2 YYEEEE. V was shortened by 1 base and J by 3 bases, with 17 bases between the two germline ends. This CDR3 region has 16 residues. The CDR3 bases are TGTGCCAGCAGCTTGTTGAGAGGGACAAACCGCTACGAGCAGTACTTC. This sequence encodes CASSLLRGTNRYEQYF.

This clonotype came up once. The CDR3 region has the DNA TGTGCCGCCGGACTAGCGGGAGCCAATGAGCAGTTCTTC. This translates into CAAGLAGANEQFF. This chain links TRBV10-3 with TRBJ2-1; 13 bases agree with TRBD2. This CDR3 comprises 13 residues. Per germline, CDR1 ENHRY and CDR2 SYGVKD. The V segment lost 11 bases and the J segment 6 bases; nucleotides outside the gene matches: 4.

The CDR3 DNA sequence: TGCAGTGCTAGAGATCTGGAGGGGGGCCCGACCCAGTACTTC. Protein sequence: CSARDLEGGPTQYF. The rearrangement joins TRBV20-1 to TRBJ2-5, with D possibly being TRBD1 or TRBD2 (6 bases each). This CDR3 has 14 residues. Germline loops: CDR1 DFQATT, CDR2 SNEGSKA (reference sequence). Trimming stripped 0 bases from V and 7 bases from J, with 15 bases between.

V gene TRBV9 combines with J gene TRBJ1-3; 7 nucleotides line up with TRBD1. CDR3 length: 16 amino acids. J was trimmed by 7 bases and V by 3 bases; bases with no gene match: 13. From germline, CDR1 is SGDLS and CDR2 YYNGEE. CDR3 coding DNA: TGTGCCAGCAGCGCGACCGGGACAGAGCAGGGGAACACCATATATTTT. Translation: CASSATGTEQGNTIYF.

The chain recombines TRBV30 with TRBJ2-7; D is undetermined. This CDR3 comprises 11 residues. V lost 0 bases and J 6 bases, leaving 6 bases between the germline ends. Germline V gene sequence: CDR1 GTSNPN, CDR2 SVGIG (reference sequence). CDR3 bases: TGTGCCTGGAGTGTACAGCTCGAGCAGTACTTC. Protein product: CAWSVQLEQYF. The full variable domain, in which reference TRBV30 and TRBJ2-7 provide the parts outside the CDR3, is SQTIHQWPATLVQPVGSPLSLECTVEGTSNPNLYWYRQAAGRGLQLLFYSVGIGQISSEVPQNLSASRPQDRQFILSSKKLLLSDSGFYLCAWSVQLEQYFGPGTRLTVT.

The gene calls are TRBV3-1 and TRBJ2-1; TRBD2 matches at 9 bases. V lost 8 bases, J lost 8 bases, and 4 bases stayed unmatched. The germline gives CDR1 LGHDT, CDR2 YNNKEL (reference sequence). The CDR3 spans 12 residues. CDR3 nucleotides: TGTGCCAGCGGGGCGGGAGGGTATGAGCAGTTCTTC. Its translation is CASGAGGYEQFF.

CDR3 nucleotide sequence: TGTGCCAGCAGCTTTCTAGCGGGACCCTACAATGAGCAGTTCTTC. Its protein product is CASSFLAGPYNEQFF. The rearrangement uses TRBV5-6 and TRBJ2-1; TRBD2 agrees at 9 bases. The length of the CDR3 is 15 residues. The V and J ends lost 2 bases and 2 bases, in that order; junction bases with no gene match: 2. Germline CDR1 SGHDT, CDR2 YYEEEE.

DNA of the CDR3: TGTGCCAGCAGTCGACAGGGGGGTTTGGCTTCTGGGGCCAACGTCCTGACTTTC. It codes for CASSRQGGLASGANVLTF. This chain links TRBV6-1 with TRBJ2-6; 9 nucleotides align to TRBD1. The V segment lost 5 bases and the J segment 1 base; nucleotides outside the gene matches: 9. Germline CDR1 reads MNHNS; CDR2 reads SASEGT. This CDR3 has 18 amino acids.